The entry below gives a single T cell receptor (beta chain) sequence along with its context. The antigen remains unidentified. The data stem from a study of CD8 T cells in ankylosing spondylitis. Study results and limitations: Significantly higher representation of disease-linked clones was reported for matched ankylosing spondylitis synovial fluid. For ankylosing spondylitis blood, a TCR beta motif of 7 or 8 highly homologous variants appeared characteristic.

Making the TCR beta libraries involved quantitative 5'-RACE with molecular barcodes. TCRdb processed the 5' RACE reads anew with MiXCR; each CDR3 protein has one entry. The sample carries 150,000 or so distinct CDR3 sequences, 25% to 35% recorded once. V was clipped by 4 bases and J by 4 bases, with 13 bases between them. CDR3 length: 14 amino acids. Germline CDR1 and CDR2: SGHDN and FVKESK. The chain is built from TRBV14 and TRBJ1-1; D remains unclear. The sequenced sample was synovial fluid, either unsorted or a sorted T cell fraction (not recorded which). This receptor was obtained from a male donor with ankylosing spondylitis. CDR3 loop: CASSRRSGSTEAFF. The CDR3 DNA is TGTGCCAGCAGCCGAAGATCGGGGAGCACTGAAGCTTTCTTT. Using reference TRBV14 and TRBJ1-1 for the parts outside the CDR3, the full variable domain is EAGVTQFPSHSVIEKGQTVTLRCDPISGHDNLYWYRRVMGKEIKFLLHFVKESKQDESGMPNNRFLAERTGGTYSTLKVQPAELEDSGVYFCASSRRSGSTEAFFGQGTRLTVV.